The next 23 T cell receptor beta chains were all read from a single sample in a study of metastatic and nonmetastatic thyroid tumors. Treatment of any kind had been given to no patient before thyroid surgery. TCRdb reprocessed the PCR reads via MiXCR. The sample lists 45,000 to 65,000 clones, 20% to 25% occurring once. Sequenced material: blood. All receptors derive from a female donor with papillary thyroid cancer or a benign thyroid nodule (not recorded which). Some clones in this sample may be carry-over from other donors' samples.

At least ten counts were recorded for this clone. The sample carries other DNA sequences with the same CDR3. The gene calls are TRBV29-1 and TRBJ2-7; 11 bases fit TRBD2. Unmatched junction bases numbered 9, after V lost 7 bases and J lost 7 bases. CDR1 is SQVTM and CDR2 is ANQGSEA in the germline V gene. CDR3 length: 13 amino acids. The CDR3 DNA reads as TGCAGCGCGACTAGCGGGGAGGCTGGGGAGCAGTACTTC. The encoded protein is CSATSGEAGEQYF.

In this sample, this clone turned up many times. This chain connects TRBV28 to TRBJ1-2, with TRBD1 identical over 7 bases. The germline V gene has CDR1 MDHEN and CDR2 SYDVKM. The CDR3 extends over 15 amino acids. The CDR3 DNA sequence: TGTGCGACTGAACGGGGGCAGGGGGATCGCTATGGCTACACCTTC. Amino acid sequence: CATERGQGDRYGYTF.

This clone showed up many times. V is TRBV28 and J is TRBJ1-1, with TRBD1 as a possible D gene (5 bases). Germline V gives CDR1 MDHEN, CDR2 SYDVKM. The V end lost 7 bases, the J end lost 1 base, and 13 bases lay between the germline ends. The CDR3 is 14 amino acids. The CDR3 sequence is CASKPQVSNTEAFF. For the CDR3, the DNA is TGTGCCAGCAAACCACAGGTTTCGAACACTGAAGCTTTCTTT.

This clone was counted ten times or more. This sequence joins TRBV4-1 and TRBJ1-3; possible D gene TRBD1, 5 bases. The V gene lost 4 bases and the J gene lost 0 bases, with 22 bases spanning the gap. The CDR3 sequence is 19 residues long. CDR1 and CDR2 (germline): MGHRA, YSYEKL. The CDR3 is CASSPGSGVNWNSGNTIYF. DNA for the CDR3: TGCGCCAGCAGCCCCGGTTCGGGGGTAAATTGGAACTCTGGAAACACCATATATTTT.

Concerning this clone: A read error may explain this, as a much larger clone is one base away. The chain carries TRBV24-1 and TRBJ2-2; 12 nucleotides agree with TRBD2. CDR1 is KGHDR and CDR2 is SFDVKD in the germline V gene. The CDR3 extends over 19 amino acids. The CDR3 loop is CAASDLLGTSGSNTGELFF. The CDR3 bases are TGTGCCGCCAGTGATTTGCTTGGGACTAGCGGGTCTAACACCGGGGAGCTGTTTTTT.

In this sample, this clone turned up many times. V and J are TRBV7-3 and TRBJ2-1, with 7 nucleotides matching TRBD1. Germline V gives CDR1 SGHTA, CDR2 FQGTGA. CDR3 length: 15 amino acids. Trimming took 3 bases from V and 5 from J; bases not matched to a gene: 7. Here the CDR3 reads CASSFRQGVNNEQFF. The DNA for the CDR3 is TGTGCCAGCAGCTTCCGGCAGGGGGTAAACAATGAGCAGTTCTTC.

This clone showed up many times. One base away lies a much larger clone, so this may be a sequencing read error. V and J are TRBV7-3 and TRBJ2-7; no clear D gene. In germline, CDR1 is SGHTA, CDR2 FQGTGA. CDR3 length equals 11 residues. The CDR3 region has the DNA TGTGCCAGCAGCTCGGGTTACGAGCAGCACTTC. Translating gives CASSSGYEQHF.

This clone was recorded many times. Being one base from a much bigger clone, this may be a read error. V and J are TRBV2 and TRBJ1-1; D ambiguous. CDR3 length: 13 residues. V was shortened by 2 bases and J by 1 base, with 5 bases between the two germline ends. The V gene's germline CDR1 is SNHLY and CDR2 FYNNEI. This chain's CDR3 is CASSERGNTEAFF. The CDR3 bases are TGTGCCAGCAGTGAACGGGGGAACACTGAAGCTTTCTTT.

In its sample, this clone was seen many times. The chain joins TRBV5-1 to TRBJ2-1; 9 nucleotides align to TRBD1. V was clipped by 4 bases and J by 5 bases; unmatched bases: 4. Germline-derived CDR1 and CDR2 are SGHRS and YFSETQ. The CDR3 is made up of 14 amino acids. The CDR3 loop reads CASSPGQGNNEQFF. CDR3 DNA sequence: TGCGCCAGCAGCCCGGGACAGGGTAACAATGAGCAGTTCTTC.

This clone was recorded at least ten times. J is TRBJ1-3 and V is TRBV29-1; unclear D gene. The CDR3 covers 15 residues. V lost 7 bases, J lost 0 bases, and 16 bases lay in between. Germline V gene data show CDR1 as SQVTM and CDR2 as ANQGSEA. CDR3 protein: CSAADPTPSGNTIYF. CDR3 coding DNA: TGCAGCGCTGCGGACCCAACCCCCTCTGGAAACACCATATATTTT.

In its sample, this clone was seen many times. This chain uses TRBV6-1 with TRBJ2-3; 7 nucleotides match TRBD1. Trimming cost V 6 bases and J 4 bases; bases outside gene matches: 7. The CDR3 loop spans 14 amino acids. Germline values: CDR1 MNHNS, CDR2 SASEGT. The CDR3 DNA reads as TGTGCCAGCAGCCCCCGACAGGGACCAGATACGCAGTATTTT. Translation gives CASSPRQGPDTQYF.

The rearrangement uses TRBV5-1 and TRBJ1-1, with D unclear. The CDR3 contains 13 residues. The V end lost 0 bases, the J end lost 7 bases, and 10 bases lay between the germline ends. Per the germline V gene, CDR1 is SGHRS and CDR2 is YFSETQ. DNA of the CDR3: TGCGCCAGCAGCTTGGCCCACGTCAGTGAAGCTTTCTTT. Protein product: CASSLAHVSEAFF.

This clone was found many times. J is TRBJ1-6 and V is TRBV12-3 or TRBV12-4, with 12 bases aligning to TRBD1. The CDR3 is 18 amino acids. The V segment lost 6 bases and the J segment 2 bases; nucleotides outside the gene matches: 8. The CDR3: CASRYGTGGATYNSPLHF. The CDR3 region has the DNA TGTGCCAGCAGATACGGGACAGGGGGCGCCACCTATAATTCACCCCTCCACTTT.

This clone was picked up many times. The genes are TRBV28 and TRBJ1-6, with TRBD1 as a possible D gene (5 bases). The CDR3 runs 21 residues. Germline V lookup: CDR1 MDHEN, CDR2 SYDVKM. Trimming took off 2 bases at V and 0 bases at J, with 23 bases between the two ends. The CDR3 DNA follows: TGTGCCAGCAGTTTAGAGTGGGGCCCCTCAGTCACAAGCTCCTATAATTCACCCCTCCACTTT. Translating gives CASSLEWGPSVTSSYNSPLHF.

In nucleotides, the CDR3 is TGTGCCAGCAGGGGGGAACAGGGCTACGAGCAGTACTTC. It specifies CASRGEQGYEQYF. This chain connects TRBV3-1 to TRBJ2-7, with D tentatively TRBD1 (6 bases). Trimming took 6 bases from V and 3 from J, leaving 12 bases between them. Germline V CDR1 and CDR2: LGHDT, YNNKEL (reference sequence). The CDR3 runs to 13 residues.

This sequence joins TRBV12-3 or TRBV12-4 and TRBJ1-2; TRBD1 matches 7 bases. The CDR3 runs 14 residues. J lost 8 bases, V lost 5 bases, and 11 bases had no gene match. For the CDR3, the DNA is TGTGCCAGCAGTGCCAAAGGGGGCGCAAGGGGCTACACCTTC. Translated, it gives CASSAKGGARGYTF.

This clone was recorded at least ten times. This chain joins TRBV5-6 and TRBJ1-2; 7 nucleotides line up with TRBD1. Trimming removed 3 bases from V and 4 bases from J; junction bases left unmatched: 3. In germline, CDR1 is SGHDT, CDR2 YYEEEE. The length of the CDR3 is 13 residues. CDR3 region: CASSSDRLYGYTF. The CDR3 nucleotides are TGTGCCAGCAGCTCGGACAGGCTCTATGGCTACACCTTC.

This clone was seen a handful of times. One end of the junction does not line up with germline, which may come from a read error. This chain uses TRBV28 with TRBJ1-6; D may be TRBD1 (6 bases). This CDR3 region has 15 residues. The germline CDR1 and CDR2 sequences are MDHEN and SYDVKM. CDR3 bases: TGTGCCTGCAGTCTCGTTGGGGCAGGGGATTCACCCCTCCACTTT. Its translation: CACSLVGAGDSPLHF.

This clone came up many times. J is TRBJ2-3 and V is TRBV27; D is undetermined. The CDR3 spans 14 residues. CDR1 and CDR2 (germline): MNHEY, SMNVEV (reference sequence). V was clipped by 0 bases and J by 7 bases, with 11 bases between them. In DNA, the CDR3 is TGTGCCAGCAGTTTATCTCCGGCCAGCAATACGCAGTATTTT. The encoded protein is CASSLSPASNTQYF.

This clone has only a few counts. With a much larger clone just one base away, this may be a read error. This chain uses TRBV6-5 with TRBJ2-2; 9 nucleotides match TRBD2. CDR1 and CDR2 (germline): MNHEY, SVGAGI. V dropped 7 bases and J dropped 6; count of bases not matched to a gene: 9. The CDR3 totals 15 residues. The DNA for the CDR3 is TGTGCCAGCAACTACTGGACTAGCGAGTCCGGGGAGCTGTTTTTT. This translates into CASNYWTSESGELFF.

The sample holds many counts of this clone. This chain links TRBV6-1 with TRBJ2-1; D is possibly TRBD2 (5 bases). CDR1 is MNHNS, CDR2 SASEGT, per germline. Trimming removed 8 bases from V and 9 bases from J, with 20 bases in between. This CDR3 is built from 14 residues. As DNA, the CDR3 is TGTGCCAGCCGAACCTCCCTGTCGGCGGGTGAGCAGTTCTTC. It specifies CASRTSLSAGEQFF.

This clone was counted many times. This chain links TRBV20-1 with TRBJ2-1; tentative D call: TRBD2 (5 bases). The germline V gene encodes CDR1 DFQATT and CDR2 SNEGSKA (reference sequence). The CDR3 has 16 residues. Trimming removed 0 bases at V and 5 bases at J, with 17 bases between. The CDR3 protein is CSARDFSSGTDNEQFF. The DNA for the CDR3 is TGCAGTGCTAGAGATTTTAGCAGCGGAACTGACAATGAGCAGTTCTTC.

This clone was seen repeatedly, ten times or more. The chain recombines TRBV3-1 with TRBJ1-1; D uncertain. This CDR3 region has 13 residues. V lost 2 bases to trimming and J lost 5 bases, with 9 bases between them. The germline CDR1 and CDR2 sequences are LGHDT and YNNKEL (reference sequence). CDR3 DNA sequence: TGTGCCAGCAGCCAACCCTTCGGGACTGAAGCTTTCTTT. This codes for CASSQPFGTEAFF.